The 14 T cell receptor beta chains in this list originate from one sample, sequenced in a study of shared clonotypes between healthy human individuals. Here immunoSEQ multiplex PCR was the method, and the copy in TCRdb shows in-frame clones only, minus some. The sample holds 600,000 to 750,000 clones; around 91% are singletons and the top ten take 30% to 40%. Sequencing was performed on memory CD8+ T cells from PBMCs. Subset specified: CD45RO+ cells pooled with CCR7-negative TemRA cells. The receptors stem from a man in his late teens or twenties in good health. Some clones in this sample may be carry-over from other donors' samples.

The chain uses TRBV27 and TRBJ2-2; TRBD2 matches 9 bases. CDR1 is MNHEY and CDR2 is SMNVEV in the germline V gene (reference sequence). This CDR3 contains 16 residues. The V and J ends lost 2 bases and 4 bases, in that order; junction bases with no gene match: 5. The CDR3 is CASSLVTSGFTGELFF. Written as DNA, the CDR3 is TGTGCCAGCAGTTTAGTTACTAGCGGGTTCACCGGGGAGCTGTTTTTT.

This chain links TRBV5-6 with TRBJ2-2; 9 bases map to TRBD1. V lost 1 base to trimming and J lost 3 bases; unmatched junction nucleotides: 4. Germline CDR1 is SGHDT and CDR2 is YYEEEE. This CDR3 spans 16 amino acids. The CDR3, as DNA: TGTGCCAGCAGCTTGCCCGGGACAGGGTACACCGGGGAGCTGTTTTTT. It codes for CASSLPGTGYTGELFF.

V is TRBV7-9 and J is TRBJ1-2; TRBD1 matches 8 bases. This CDR3 has 17 amino acids. After removal of 4 bases from V and 8 bases from J, the junction contained 18 bases not matched to a gene. Looked up from germline, CDR1 is SEHNR and CDR2 is FQNEAQ (reference sequence). CDR3 sequence: CASSSSRGRTSLFGYTF. The CDR3 nucleotides are TGTGCCAGCAGCTCCTCCAGGGGGCGAACTTCCCTCTTCGGCTACACCTTC.

This sequence joins TRBV2 and TRBJ2-7; D may be TRBD1 (6 bases). V lost 4 bases to trimming and J lost 7 bases, with 11 bases between them. Germline V gene sequence: CDR1 SNHLY, CDR2 FYNNEI. The CDR3 contains 12 residues. DNA of the CDR3: TGTGCCAGCAGTGCCCAGGGGTGGGAGCAGTACTTC. Translating it yields CASSAQGWEQYF.

This chain joins TRBV9 and TRBJ1-2; D gene unclear. Per germline, CDR1 SGDLS and CDR2 YYNGEE. Trimming left V 6 bases short and J 8 bases short, with 23 bases between. The CDR3 runs to 15 residues. CDR3 sequence reads: CASTSHNYGLLGYTF. The CDR3 coding sequence is TGTGCCAGCACCTCTCACAATTACGGTCTTTTGGGCTACACCTTC.

The chain has TRBV11-3 and TRBJ2-7, with D perhaps being TRBD1 or TRBD2 (7 bases each). In germline, CDR1 is SGHNT, CDR2 YENEEA. Trimming cost V 5 bases and J 3 bases, with 17 bases left between them. This CDR3 has 15 amino acids. The CDR3 DNA sequence: TGTGCCAGCAGCACTGCAGGGGGACTAAACTACGAGCAGTACTTC. Encoded protein: CASSTAGGLNYEQYF.

The gene calls are TRBV7-6 and TRBJ2-1, with 10 bases lining up with TRBD2. V was clipped by 6 bases and J by 6 bases; unmatched bases: 8. Germline-derived CDR1 and CDR2 are SGHVS and FNYEAQ. This CDR3 region has 15 residues. The CDR3 DNA is TGTGCCAGCAGACATATAGCGGGAGGTCCCAATGAGCAGTTCTTC. This encodes CASRHIAGGPNEQFF.

This chain links TRBV5-6 with TRBJ1-2; D not certain. V was shortened by 0 bases and J by 8 bases, with 11 bases between the two germline ends. Germline CDR1 is SGHDT and CDR2 is YYEEEE. The CDR3 spans 13 residues. The CDR3: CASSLAGPNGYTF. The CDR3 DNA sequence: TGTGCCAGCAGCTTGGCCGGGCCCAACGGCTACACCTTC.

CDR3 amino acids: CASSVSGTSRGTDTQYF. CDR3 DNA: TGTGCCAGCAGCGTGTCCGGGACGTCACGAGGCACAGATACGCAGTATTTT. The chain joins TRBV9 to TRBJ2-3; D may be TRBD1 or TRBD2 (5 bases each). Trimming stripped 2 bases from V and 1 base from J, with 17 bases between. Germline lookup yields CDR1 SGDLS and CDR2 YYNGEE. The CDR3 consists of 17 residues. Supplemented by reference TRBV9 and TRBJ2-3, the full variable domain reads DSGVTQTPKHLITATGQRVTLRCSPRSGDLSVYWYQQSLDQGLQFLIQYYNGEERAKGNILERFSAQQFPDLHSELNLSSLELGDSALYFCASSVSGTSRGTDTQYFGPGTRLTVL.

The V gene is TRBV9, the J gene TRBJ1-3; 9 bases are shared with TRBD1. The CDR3 length is 17 residues. The J segment lost 2 bases and the V segment lost 3 bases, leaving 9 bases of the junction unmatched. Per germline, CDR1 SGDLS and CDR2 YYNGEE. The CDR3 nucleotides are TGTGCCAGCAGCGCGACCACGACAGGGGGAACTGGAAACACCATATATTTT. Protein: CASSATTTGGTGNTIYF.

The V and J genes are TRBV27 and TRBJ2-7; 10 positions match TRBD1. This CDR3 spans 16 amino acids. Germline CDR1 MNHEY, CDR2 SMNVEV (reference sequence). The V segment lost 3 bases and the J segment 5 bases; nucleotides outside the gene matches: 10. The CDR3 loop reads CASSFHPTGGKDEQYF. The CDR3, as DNA: TGTGCCAGCAGTTTCCACCCGACAGGGGGCAAGGACGAGCAGTACTTC.

V is TRBV6-6 and J is TRBJ2-7; tentatively, D is TRBD1 (5 bases). The germline CDR1 and CDR2 sequences are MNHNY and SVGAGI (reference sequence). This CDR3 region has 13 residues. V gave up 5 bases and J gave up 2 bases, with 10 bases separating them. The CDR3 sequence is CASSTGFAYEQYF. In DNA form, the CDR3 reads TGTGCCAGCAGTACAGGTTTTGCCTACGAGCAGTACTTC.

V is TRBV27 and J is TRBJ2-2; D gene uncertain. V was shortened by 10 bases and J by 2 bases, with 5 bases between the two germline ends. The CDR3 covers 11 residues. From germline, CDR1 is MNHEY and CDR2 SMNVEV (reference sequence). The CDR3 sequence: CATTNTGELFF. The CDR3 region has the DNA TGTGCCACAACAAACACCGGGGAGCTGTTTTTT.

The gene calls are TRBV13 and TRBJ2-7; D possibly corresponds to TRBD2 (5 bases). Germline assignment: CDR1 PRHDT and CDR2 FYEKMQ (reference sequence). The CDR3 consists of 16 residues. V lost 4 bases to trimming and J lost 3 bases, with 19 bases between them. CDR3 in amino acids: CASSSALGRGLYEQYF. Written as DNA, the CDR3 is TGTGCCAGCAGCTCAGCGCTAGGACGGGGTCTCTACGAGCAGTACTTC.